Following are 20 T cell receptor beta chains from one sample sequenced in a study of OX40 agonist ivuxolimab in advanced cancers. Assay used: immunoSEQ multiplex PCR; TCRdb lists only in-frame clones, some missing. This table has around 35,000 clones, 92% appearing once. The material was CD4+ or CD8+ T cells sorted from blood, obtained in a trial of the OX40 agonist ivuxolimab. The receptors derive from an adult with an advanced solid tumor such as melanoma, head and neck, liver or kidney cancer.

The V call is TRBV29-1, the J call TRBJ1-3; D uncertain. The CDR3 covers 13 residues. The germline V and J ends were trimmed by 4 bases and 0 bases, with 7 bases remaining between them. Germline CDR1 SQVTM, CDR2 ANQGSEA. CDR3 nucleotides: TGCAGCGTTGTCGGGAGCTCTGGAAACACCATATATTTT. It encodes CSVVGSSGNTIYF. The full variable domain, in which reference TRBV29-1 and TRBJ1-3 provide the parts outside the CDR3, is SAVISQKPSRDICQRGTSLTIQCQVDSQVTMMFWYRQQPGQSLTLIATANQGSEATYESGFVIDKFPISRPNLTFSTLTVSNMSPEDSSIYLCSVVGSSGNTIYFGEGSWLTVV.

The J gene is TRBJ1-2, the V gene TRBV11-2, with a weak D call TRBD1 (5 bases). V was trimmed by 5 bases and J by 3 bases, leaving 10 bases between them. The CDR3 contains 13 residues. Germline V CDR1 and CDR2: SGHAT, FQNNGV. Here the CDR3 reads CASSPGTDYGYTF. CDR3 bases: TGTGCCAGCAGCCCCGGGACCGACTATGGCTACACCTTC.

The rearrangement uses TRBV29-1 and TRBJ1-2; TRBD1 matches at 7 bases. The CDR3 runs 16 residues. J lost 4 bases, V lost 6 bases, and 17 bases had no gene match. The germline gives CDR1 SQVTM, CDR2 ANQGSEA. Written as DNA, the CDR3 is TGCAGCGTCCCGACAGGGTACCCGTCTAGTGGCTATGGCTACACCTTC. Its translation: CSVPTGYPSSGYGYTF.

This rearrangement joins TRBV6-5 to TRBJ2-7, with D perhaps TRBD2 (5 bases). The ends were cut back, 0 bases at V and 1 base at J, with 13 bases in the middle. The CDR3 covers 16 residues. Germline loops: CDR1 MNHEY, CDR2 SVGAGI. In DNA, the CDR3 is TGTGCCAGCAGTTACTCGGCCGGGGTTTGGTCCTACGAGCAGTACTTC. Amino acids: CASSYSAGVWSYEQYF.

This chain connects TRBV28 to TRBJ2-3; D not certain. The CDR3 is 13 residues long. Deletions cut 3 bases from V and 1 base from J, with 5 bases between. Germline lookup yields CDR1 MDHEN and CDR2 SYDVKM. CDR3 in amino acids: CASSFLGTDTQYF. The CDR3 bases are TGTGCCAGCAGTTTTCTGGGCACAGATACGCAGTATTTT.

The chain uses TRBV27 and TRBJ2-7, with 7 bases aligning to TRBD1. This CDR3 is 14 amino acids long. V trimming: 1 base; J trimming: 3 bases; junction bases outside the gene matches: 3. Germline loops: CDR1 MNHEY, CDR2 SMNVEV (reference sequence). DNA for the CDR3: TGTGCCAGCAGTTTATTAGGGGGCTTCTACGAGCAGTACTTC. This sequence encodes CASSLLGGFYEQYF.

V gene TRBV7-2 combines with J gene TRBJ2-1, with D possibly being TRBD2 (6 bases). Per the germline V gene, CDR1 is SGHTA and CDR2 is FQGNSA. This CDR3 region has 15 residues. V lost 3 bases and J lost 4, with 13 bases in between. The CDR3 region has the DNA TGTGCCAGCAGCTTTTCGGGAGAAGGGTACAATGAGCAGTTCTTC. This codes for CASSFSGEGYNEQFF.

The gene calls are TRBV28 and TRBJ2-5; D may match TRBD1 or TRBD2 (5 bases each). Germline V gene lookup returns CDR1 MDHEN and CDR2 SYDVKM. The CDR3 extends over 15 amino acids. With 2 bases removed from V and 2 bases from J, the gap between germline ends came to 12 bases. The CDR3, as DNA: TGTGCCAGCAGTTTAAATAGGGACGGTCAAGAGACCCAGTACTTC. Translation: CASSLNRDGQETQYF.

This chain links TRBV11-2 with TRBJ2-5; D may be TRBD2 (7 bases). Germline V CDR1 and CDR2: SGHAT, FQNNGV. The CDR3 totals 18 residues. V lost 6 bases, J lost 0 bases, and 23 bases lay in between. The CDR3 region is CASREGGRAFVNQETQYF. DNA of the CDR3: TGTGCCAGCAGGGAAGGGGGGAGGGCCTTTGTGAACCAAGAGACCCAGTACTTC.

This chain joins TRBV7-9 and TRBJ1-5, with a possible D match to TRBD1 (5 bases). With 5 bases removed from V and 5 bases from J, the gap between germline ends came to 7 bases. The CDR3 contains 12 residues. Per germline, CDR1 SEHNR and CDR2 FQNEAQ (reference sequence). The CDR3 loop is CASSGTDQPQHF. The CDR3 region has the DNA TGTGCCAGCAGCGGGACGGATCAGCCCCAGCATTTT.

V gene TRBV9 combines with J gene TRBJ1-2, with 7 positions matching TRBD1. V was pared by 5 bases and J by 5 bases, with 12 bases of the junction left unmatched. CDR1 and CDR2 (germline): SGDLS, YYNGEE. This CDR3 region has 15 residues. CDR3 residues: CASSPGTDAYYGYTF. The DNA of the CDR3 is TGTGCCAGCAGTCCAGGGACAGATGCCTATTATGGCTACACCTTC.

This clone showed up just a few times. The J gene is TRBJ1-1, the V gene TRBV6-9; D may be TRBD1 (6 bases). V lost 3 bases, J lost 5 bases, and 13 bases lay in between. Germline CDR1 and CDR2: MNHGY and SVAAGI. CDR3 length: 14 amino acids. The CDR3 coding sequence is TGTGCCAGCAGTTACAGGGAGGGGGAAACTGAAGCTTTCTTT. Translation gives CASSYREGETEAFF.

The V call is TRBV4-3, the J call TRBJ2-1; 10 bases map to TRBD2. This CDR3 has 20 residues. V lost 2 bases and J lost 5; bases outside the gene matches: 18. Germline CDR1 reads LGHNA; CDR2 reads YSLEER. In nucleotides, the CDR3 is TGCGCCAGCAGCCAACTTCCTTGGGGGGGAGCGGGAGGGTCGAACAATGAGCAGTTCTTC. Its translation is CASSQLPWGGAGGSNNEQFF.

The rearrangement links TRBV6-6 to TRBJ1-5, with D possibly TRBD1 on 6 matching bases. Germline CDR1 MNHNY, CDR2 SVGAGI (reference sequence). The V end lost 4 bases, the J end lost 5 bases, and 9 bases lay between the germline ends. This CDR3 is built from 13 residues. In nucleotides, the CDR3 is TGTGCCAGCAGTTCCAGGGGTCATCAGCCCCAGCATTTT. The encoded protein is CASSSRGHQPQHF.

V and J are TRBV9 and TRBJ2-1; 7 bases line up with TRBD2. The CDR3 totals 15 residues. From germline, CDR1 is SGDLS and CDR2 YYNGEE. V gave up 0 bases and J gave up 8 bases; unmatched junction bases: 8. The CDR3 DNA reads as TGTGCCAGCAGCGTAGAAGGGAGGGTAAACGATGAGCAGTTCTTC. This encodes CASSVEGRVNDEQFF. The full variable domain, completed using reference TRBV9 and TRBJ2-1, is DSGVTQTPKHLITATGQRVTLRCSPRSGDLSVYWYQQSLDQGLQFLIQYYNGEERAKGNILERFSAQQFPDLHSELNLSSLELGDSALYFCASSVEGRVNDEQFFGPGTRLTVL.

The V and J genes are TRBV27 and TRBJ1-5; D remains ambiguous. The V end lost 3 bases, the J end lost 2 bases, and 5 bases lay between the germline ends. Germline CDR1 reads MNHEY; CDR2 reads SMNVEV (reference sequence). The CDR3 sequence is 13 residues long. CDR3 DNA: TGTGCCAGCAGTTTTATCGGCAATCAGCCCCAGCATTTT. This translates into CASSFIGNQPQHF.

For the CDR3, the DNA is TGTGCCAGCAGTGAGAGACTAGCCCCACAGAACTACGAGCAGTACTTC. It specifies CASSERLAPQNYEQYF. This chain connects TRBV27 to TRBJ2-7; 7 nucleotides line up with TRBD2. V dropped 5 bases and J dropped 3; count of bases not matched to a gene: 13. The length of the CDR3 is 16 residues. CDR1 MNHEY and CDR2 SMNVEV come from the germline V gene (reference sequence).

The gene calls are TRBV27 and TRBJ2-5; D is undetermined. V dropped 6 bases and J dropped 2 bases, with 13 bases sitting between them. Germline V gene data show CDR1 as MNHEY and CDR2 as SMNVEV (reference sequence). This CDR3 region has 14 residues. CDR3 amino acids: CASSPIGVQETQYF. As DNA, the CDR3 is TGTGCCAGCAGCCCCATAGGCGTACAAGAGACCCAGTACTTC.

The chain couples TRBV7-8 to TRBJ2-7, with a possible D match to TRBD2 (5 bases). The germline V gene encodes CDR1 SGHVS and CDR2 FQNEAQ. V gave up 5 bases and J gave up 5 bases, with 19 bases separating them. The CDR3 contains 15 residues. This CDR3 reads CASSDNRLAYDEQYF. CDR3 bases: TGTGCCAGCAGCGACAACCGCCTAGCTTATGACGAGCAGTACTTC.

V gene TRBV9 combines with J gene TRBJ2-3, with TRBD2 matching 8 bases. The germline V gene encodes CDR1 SGDLS and CDR2 YYNGEE. The CDR3 runs 16 residues. The J segment lost 3 bases and the V segment lost 0 bases, leaving 6 bases of the junction unmatched. The CDR3 region is CASSVELSGTTDTQYF. The DNA for the CDR3 is TGTGCCAGCAGCGTAGAGCTTAGCGGGACTACAGATACGCAGTATTTT.